Shown below are 2 T cell receptor beta chains from a single sample sequenced in a study of cytomegalovirus exposure and HLA in healthy donors. Assay: immunoSEQ multiplex PCR; the TCRdb copy retains only in-frame clones and omits some. Here the sample spans under 100,000 clones, 85% to 95% being singletons. The sequencing sample was made of PBMCs. These receptors were taken from a woman in her late teens or twenties in good health and CMV-seronegative.

This clone was seen once. V gene TRBV6-1 combines with J gene TRBJ2-3; 8 bases are shared with TRBD1. The germline gives CDR1 MNHNS, CDR2 SASEGT. This CDR3 is built from 15 residues. V lost 6 bases to trimming and J lost 0 bases; unmatched junction nucleotides: 5. The CDR3 here is CASSRTGRSTDTQYF. For the CDR3, the DNA is TGTGCCAGCAGCCGGACAGGGCGAAGCACAGATACGCAGTATTTT.

The genes are TRBV4-1 and TRBJ1-4, with a tentative D call TRBD1 (6 bases). With 0 bases removed from V and 5 bases from J, the gap between germline ends came to 16 bases. CDR3 length: 17 amino acids. CDR1 and CDR2 (germline): MGHRA, YSYEKL. Here the CDR3 reads CASSQEDRAGVNEKLFF. The CDR3 bases are TGCGCCAGCAGCCAAGAAGACAGAGCAGGGGTGAATGAAAAACTGTTTTTT.